This TCR beta chain originates from a study of T-cell memory formation after mild COVID-19. Study context: TCR clusters were mostly confined to one donor each.

Employing constant-segment primers, 5'RACE generated TCR alpha and TCR beta cDNA libraries bearing sample barcodes and UMIs. TCRdb called the 5' RACE reads again in MiXCR, with one record for every CDR3 protein. Here the sample spans about 84,000 distinct CDR3 sequences, about 15% being singletons. General study points: Cross-reactive memory apparently joined, as some responding clones appeared in pre-infection memory. The authors left the SARS-CoV-2 specificity of second-wave clones peaking on day 37 unconfirmed.

A word on this clonotype: Antigen specificity is unknown.

The germline V gene encodes CDR1 SGDLS and CDR2 YYNGEE. V dropped 3 bases and J dropped 2 bases, with 22 bases sitting between them. The CDR3 is 18 residues long. The specimen was PBMCs or a T cell subset sorted from them (not recorded which). The chain is built from TRBV9 and TRBJ2-3; possibly TRBD2 for D (6 bases). The sequence came from an adult woman who had mild COVID-19 (a few samples of this study predate the infection). Cell type and time point are not known. CDR3 bases: TGTGCCAGCAGCGGGCCCGGTAGTAATAGCGGACCCACAGATACGCAGTATTTT. It is translated as CASSGPGSNSGPTDTQYF.